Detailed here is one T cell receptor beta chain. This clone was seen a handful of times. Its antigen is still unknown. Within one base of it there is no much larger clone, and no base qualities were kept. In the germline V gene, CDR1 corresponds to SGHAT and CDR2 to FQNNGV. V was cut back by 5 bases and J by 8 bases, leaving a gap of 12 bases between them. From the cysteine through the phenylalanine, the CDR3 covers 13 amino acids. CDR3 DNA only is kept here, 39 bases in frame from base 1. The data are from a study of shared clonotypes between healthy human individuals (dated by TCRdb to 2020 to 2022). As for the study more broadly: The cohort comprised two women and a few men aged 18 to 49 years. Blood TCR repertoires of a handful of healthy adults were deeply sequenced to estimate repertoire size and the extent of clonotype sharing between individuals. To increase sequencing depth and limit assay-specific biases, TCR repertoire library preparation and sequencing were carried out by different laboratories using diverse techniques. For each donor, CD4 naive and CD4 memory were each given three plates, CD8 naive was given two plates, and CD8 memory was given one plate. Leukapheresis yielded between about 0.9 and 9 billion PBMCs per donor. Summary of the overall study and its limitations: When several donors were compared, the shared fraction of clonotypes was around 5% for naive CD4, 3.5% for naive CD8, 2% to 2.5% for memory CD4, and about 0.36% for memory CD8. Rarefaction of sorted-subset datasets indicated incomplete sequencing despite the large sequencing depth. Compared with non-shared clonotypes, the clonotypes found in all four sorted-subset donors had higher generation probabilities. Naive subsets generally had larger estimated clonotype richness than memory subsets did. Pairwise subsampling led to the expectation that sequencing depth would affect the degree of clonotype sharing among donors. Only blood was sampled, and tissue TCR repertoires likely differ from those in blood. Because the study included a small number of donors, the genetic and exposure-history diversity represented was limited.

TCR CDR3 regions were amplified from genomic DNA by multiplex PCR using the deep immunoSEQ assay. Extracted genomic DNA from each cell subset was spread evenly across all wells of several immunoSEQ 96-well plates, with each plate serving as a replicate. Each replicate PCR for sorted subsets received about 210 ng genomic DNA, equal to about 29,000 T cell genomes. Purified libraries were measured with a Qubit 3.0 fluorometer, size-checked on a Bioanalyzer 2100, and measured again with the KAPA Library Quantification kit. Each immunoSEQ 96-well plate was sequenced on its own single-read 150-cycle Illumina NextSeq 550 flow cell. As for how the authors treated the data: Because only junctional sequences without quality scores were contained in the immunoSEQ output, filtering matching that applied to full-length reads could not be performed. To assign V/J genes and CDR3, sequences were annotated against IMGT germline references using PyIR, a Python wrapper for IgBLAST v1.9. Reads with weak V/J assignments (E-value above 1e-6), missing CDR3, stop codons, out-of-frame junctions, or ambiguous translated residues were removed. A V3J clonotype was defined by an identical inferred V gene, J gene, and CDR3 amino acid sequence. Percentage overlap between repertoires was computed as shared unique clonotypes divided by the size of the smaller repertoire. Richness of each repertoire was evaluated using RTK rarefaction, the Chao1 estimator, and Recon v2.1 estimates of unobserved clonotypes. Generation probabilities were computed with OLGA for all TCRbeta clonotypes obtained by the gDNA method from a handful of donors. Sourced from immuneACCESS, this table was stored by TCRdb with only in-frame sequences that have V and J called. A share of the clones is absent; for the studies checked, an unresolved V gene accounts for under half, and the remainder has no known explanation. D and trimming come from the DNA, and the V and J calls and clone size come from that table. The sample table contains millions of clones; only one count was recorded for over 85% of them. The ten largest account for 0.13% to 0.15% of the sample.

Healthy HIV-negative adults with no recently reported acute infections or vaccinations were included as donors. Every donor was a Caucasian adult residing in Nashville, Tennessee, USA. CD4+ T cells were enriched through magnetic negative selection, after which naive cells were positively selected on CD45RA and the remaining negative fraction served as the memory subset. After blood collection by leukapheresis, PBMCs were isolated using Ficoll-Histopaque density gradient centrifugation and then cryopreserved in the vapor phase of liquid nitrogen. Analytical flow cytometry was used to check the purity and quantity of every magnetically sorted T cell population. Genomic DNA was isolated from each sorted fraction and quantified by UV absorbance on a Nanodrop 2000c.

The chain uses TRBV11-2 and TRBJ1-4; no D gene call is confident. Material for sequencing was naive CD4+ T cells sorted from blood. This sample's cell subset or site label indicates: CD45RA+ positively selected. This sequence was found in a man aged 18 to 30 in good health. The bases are TGTGCCAGCAGCCAGGCCGGGGAAGAAAAACTGTTTTTT. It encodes CASSQAGEEKLFF.